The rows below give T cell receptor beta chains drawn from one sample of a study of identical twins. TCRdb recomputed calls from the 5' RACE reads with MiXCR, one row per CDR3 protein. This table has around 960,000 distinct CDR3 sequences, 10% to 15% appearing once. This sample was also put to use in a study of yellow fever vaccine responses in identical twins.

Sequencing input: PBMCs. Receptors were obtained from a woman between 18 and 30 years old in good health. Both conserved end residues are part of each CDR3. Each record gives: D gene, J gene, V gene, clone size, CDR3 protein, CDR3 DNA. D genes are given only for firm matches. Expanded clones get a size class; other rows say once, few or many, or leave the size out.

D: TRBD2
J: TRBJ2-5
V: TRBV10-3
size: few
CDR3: CAISHPPGLGRETQYF
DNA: TGTGCCATCAGCCACCCCCCGGGACTAGGGAGAGAGACCCAGTACTTC

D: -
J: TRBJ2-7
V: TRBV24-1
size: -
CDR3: CATSDFDGRQYF
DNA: TGTGCCACCAGTGACTTCGACGGACGGCAGTACTTC

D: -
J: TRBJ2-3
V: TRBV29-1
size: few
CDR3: CSVDHLDTQYF
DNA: TGCAGCGTTGATCATTTAGATACGCAGTATTTT

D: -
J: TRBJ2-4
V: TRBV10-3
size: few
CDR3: CAISDRQNIQYF
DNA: TGTGCCATCAGTGACCGACAAAACATTCAGTACTTC

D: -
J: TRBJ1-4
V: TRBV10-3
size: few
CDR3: CAISDSEGPGEKLFF
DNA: TGTGCCATCAGTGATTCCGAAGGGCCGGGTGAAAAACTGTTTTTT

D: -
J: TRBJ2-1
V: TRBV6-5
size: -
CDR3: CASSSIGVPYNEQFF
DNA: TGTGCCAGCAGTTCCATCGGGGTCCCCTACAATGAGCAGTTCTTC

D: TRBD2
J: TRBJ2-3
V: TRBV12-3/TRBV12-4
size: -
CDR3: CASRTSGGMDTQYF
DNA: TGTGCCAGCCGGACTAGCGGGGGAATGGATACGCAGTATTTT

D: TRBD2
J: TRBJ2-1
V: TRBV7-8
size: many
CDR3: CASSLGALAGGSYNEQFF
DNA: TGTGCCAGCAGCTTAGGTGCTCTAGCGGGGGGTTCCTACAATGAGCAGTTCTTC

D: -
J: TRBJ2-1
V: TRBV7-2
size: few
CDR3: CASSLRRWDEQFF
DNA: TGTGCCAGCAGCTTACGCAGGTGGGATGAGCAGTTCTTC

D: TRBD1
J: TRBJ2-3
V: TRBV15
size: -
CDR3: CATSRDRGLDTQYF
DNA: TGTGCCACCAGCAGAGACAGGGGGCTAGATACGCAGTATTTT

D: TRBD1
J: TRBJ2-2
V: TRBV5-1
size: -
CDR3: CASSSPDPGTENPNLVNTGELFF
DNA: TGCGCCAGCAGCTCTCCGGATCCAGGGACAGAAAATCCGAACCTAGTGAACACCGGGGAGCTGTTTTTT

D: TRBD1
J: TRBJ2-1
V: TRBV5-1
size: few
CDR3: CASSFRTGLSYNEQFF
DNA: TGCGCCAGCAGCTTCCGGACAGGGCTTTCCTACAATGAGCAGTTCTTC

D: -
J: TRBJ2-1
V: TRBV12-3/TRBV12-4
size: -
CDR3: CAISPGLKYNEQFF
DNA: TGTGCCATATCCCCGGGCCTTAAGTACAATGAGCAGTTCTTC

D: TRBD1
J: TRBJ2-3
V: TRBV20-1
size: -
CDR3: CSAARTGSTDTQYF
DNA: TGCAGTGCTGCCCGGACAGGGAGCACAGATACGCAGTATTTT

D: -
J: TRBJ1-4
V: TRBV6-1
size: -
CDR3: CASRTQLTNEKLFF
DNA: TGTGCCAGCAGAACCCAGTTAACTAATGAAAAACTGTTTTTT

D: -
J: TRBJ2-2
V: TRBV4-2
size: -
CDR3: CASSQAARTGELFF
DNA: TGTGCCAGCAGCCAAGCCGCTAGGACCGGGGAGCTGTTTTTT

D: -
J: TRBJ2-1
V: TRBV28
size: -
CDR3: CASSLSRGQFF
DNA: TGTGCCAGCAGTTTATCTCGGGGTCAGTTCTTC

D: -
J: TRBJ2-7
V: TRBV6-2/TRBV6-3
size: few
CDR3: CASSLPPFSIATLYEQYF
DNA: TGTGCCAGCAGTCTCCCCCCTTTTTCCATAGCGACCCTCTACGAGCAGTACTTC

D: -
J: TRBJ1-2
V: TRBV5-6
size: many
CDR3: CASSLSRVEGYTF
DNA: TGTGCCAGCAGCCTGAGCAGGGTGGAAGGCTACACCTTC

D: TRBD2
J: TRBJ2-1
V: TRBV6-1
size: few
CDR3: CAARTSGLNEQFF
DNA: TGTGCCGCAAGGACTAGCGGGCTTAATGAGCAGTTCTTC

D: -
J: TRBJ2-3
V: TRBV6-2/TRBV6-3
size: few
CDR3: CASTRRPQTGRKTDTQYF
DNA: TGTGCCAGCACTCGACGACCCCAAACGGGGAGAAAGACAGATACGCAGTATTTT

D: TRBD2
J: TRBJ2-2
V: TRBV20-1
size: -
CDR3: CSASSRREGELFF
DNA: TGCAGTGCGTCCTCGAGGCGGGAGGGGGAGCTGTTTTTT

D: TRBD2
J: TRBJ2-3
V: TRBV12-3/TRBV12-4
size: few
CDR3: CASSGLAGETDTQYF
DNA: TGTGCCAGCAGTGGACTAGCGGGGGAGACAGATACGCAGTATTTT

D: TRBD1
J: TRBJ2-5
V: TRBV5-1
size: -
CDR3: CASRRDSDVQETQYF
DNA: TGCGCCAGCAGACGGGACAGTGACGTACAAGAGACCCAGTACTTC

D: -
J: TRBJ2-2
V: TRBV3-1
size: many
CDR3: CASSQFLSWGKTGELFF
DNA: TGTGCCAGCAGCCAATTTTTAAGTTGGGGGAAGACCGGGGAGCTGTTTTTT

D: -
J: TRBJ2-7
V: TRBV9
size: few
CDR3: CASSVGGQSYEQYF
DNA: TGTGCCAGCAGCGTAGGAGGACAGAGTTACGAGCAGTACTTC

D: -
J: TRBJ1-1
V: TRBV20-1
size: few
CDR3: CSARDGRADTEAFF
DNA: TGCAGTGCTAGAGATGGGCGGGCCGACACTGAAGCTTTCTTT

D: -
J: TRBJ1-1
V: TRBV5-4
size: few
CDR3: CASSLQGLENTEAFF
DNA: TGTGCCAGCAGCTTGCAGGGATTGGAGAACACTGAAGCTTTCTTT

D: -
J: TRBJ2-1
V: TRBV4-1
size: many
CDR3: CASSRGGLRVDEQFF
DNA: TGCGCCAGCAGCCGTGGTGGGCTCCGGGTGGATGAGCAGTTCTTC

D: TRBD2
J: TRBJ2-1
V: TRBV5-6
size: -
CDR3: CASSLIWASGMGYNEQFF
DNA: TGTGCCAGCAGCTTGATATGGGCTAGCGGGATGGGCTACAATGAGCAGTTCTTC

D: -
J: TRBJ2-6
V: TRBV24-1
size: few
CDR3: CATSDYTSSGANVLTF
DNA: TGTGCCACCAGTGATTACACAAGCTCTGGGGCCAACGTCCTGACTTTC

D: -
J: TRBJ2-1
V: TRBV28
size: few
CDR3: CASHLPGLGQFF
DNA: TGTGCCAGCCACCTCCCAGGGCTTGGGCAGTTCTTC

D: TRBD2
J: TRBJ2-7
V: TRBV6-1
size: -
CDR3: CASSPGTSSPYEQYF
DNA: TGTGCCAGCAGCCCCGGGACTAGTAGCCCCTACGAGCAGTACTTC